This TCR beta chain was retrieved from a study of blood T cell repertoires in COVID-19. Assay: immunoSEQ multiplex PCR; the TCRdb copy retains only in-frame clones and omits some. The data hold about 480,000 clones, with about nine tenths observed a single time. Germline CDR1 is SGHRS and CDR2 is YFSETQ. The CDR3 covers 12 residues. V was pared by 3 bases and J by 3 bases, with 0 bases of the junction left unmatched. The clonotype comes from a woman between 50 and 59 years old with COVID-19, enrolled during active disease. Sequencing was done on a sample of peripheral blood. The chain carries TRBV5-1 and TRBJ2-7; 7 positions match TRBD1. The CDR3: CASSWDSYEQYF. In DNA form, the CDR3 reads TGCGCCAGCAGCTGGGACAGCTACGAGCAGTACTTC.